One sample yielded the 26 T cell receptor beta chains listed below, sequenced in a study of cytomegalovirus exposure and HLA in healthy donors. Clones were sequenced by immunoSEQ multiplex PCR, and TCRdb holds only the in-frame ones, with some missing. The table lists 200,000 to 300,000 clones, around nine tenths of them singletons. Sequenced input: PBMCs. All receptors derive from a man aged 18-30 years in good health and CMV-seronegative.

CDR3 nucleotides: TGTGCCAGCAGCCCCCGGGGGTGGACCTATAATTCACCCCTCCACTTT. Translation: CASSPRGWTYNSPLHF. The chain joins TRBV28 to TRBJ1-6; TRBD1 is a possible D gene (5 bases). Trimming pared 6 bases from V and 2 bases from J, leaving 14 bases between. There are 16 residues in the CDR3. Germline loops: CDR1 MDHEN, CDR2 SYDVKM.

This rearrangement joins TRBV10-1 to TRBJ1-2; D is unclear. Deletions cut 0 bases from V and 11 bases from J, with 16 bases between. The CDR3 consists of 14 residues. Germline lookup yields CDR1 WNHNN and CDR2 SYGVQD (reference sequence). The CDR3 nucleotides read TGCGCCAGCAGTGAGTCGGGTCAGAAGTGGAGTTACACCTTC. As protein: CASSESGQKWSYTF.

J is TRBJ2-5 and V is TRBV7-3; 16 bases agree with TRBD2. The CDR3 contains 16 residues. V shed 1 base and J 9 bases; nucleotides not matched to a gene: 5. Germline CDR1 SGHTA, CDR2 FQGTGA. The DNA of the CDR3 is TGTGCCAGCAGCTTAAGTGGGACTAGCGGGAGGGTGGCCCAGTACTTC. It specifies CASSLSGTSGRVAQYF.

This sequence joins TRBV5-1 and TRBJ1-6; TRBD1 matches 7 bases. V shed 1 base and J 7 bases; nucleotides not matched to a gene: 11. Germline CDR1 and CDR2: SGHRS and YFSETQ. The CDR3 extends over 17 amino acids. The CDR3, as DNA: TGCGCCAGCAGCTTGCTGGACAGGCCAAGAAAGAATTCACCCCTCCACTTT. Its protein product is CASSLLDRPRKNSPLHF.

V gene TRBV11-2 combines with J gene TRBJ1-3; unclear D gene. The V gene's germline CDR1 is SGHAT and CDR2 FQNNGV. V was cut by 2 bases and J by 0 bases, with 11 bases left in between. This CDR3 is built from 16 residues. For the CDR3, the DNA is TGTGCCAGCAGCTTAATTGGAGGGTTCTCTGGAAACACCATATATTTT. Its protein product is CASSLIGGFSGNTIYF.

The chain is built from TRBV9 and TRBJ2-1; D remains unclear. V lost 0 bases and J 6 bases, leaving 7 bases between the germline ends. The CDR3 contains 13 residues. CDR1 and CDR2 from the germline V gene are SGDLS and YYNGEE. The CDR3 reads CASSVDPGNEQFF. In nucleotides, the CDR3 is TGTGCCAGCAGCGTAGACCCGGGCAATGAGCAGTTCTTC.

The CDR3 nucleotides are TGTGCCAGCAGCGTAGTTCATCACACAGATACGCAGTATTTT. Translating it yields CASSVVHHTDTQYF. The chain couples TRBV9 to TRBJ2-3, with D uncertain. This CDR3 has 14 amino acids. The germline V gene encodes CDR1 SGDLS and CDR2 YYNGEE. V lost 0 bases, J lost 2 bases, and 7 bases lay in between.

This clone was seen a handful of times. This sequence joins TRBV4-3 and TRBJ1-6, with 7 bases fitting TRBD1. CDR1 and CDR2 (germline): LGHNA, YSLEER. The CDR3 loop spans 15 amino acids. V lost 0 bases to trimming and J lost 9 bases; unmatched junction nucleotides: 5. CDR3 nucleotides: TGCGCCAGCAGCCAAGATCAGGGGGTAGGTTCACCCCTCCACTTT. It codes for CASSQDQGVGSPLHF.

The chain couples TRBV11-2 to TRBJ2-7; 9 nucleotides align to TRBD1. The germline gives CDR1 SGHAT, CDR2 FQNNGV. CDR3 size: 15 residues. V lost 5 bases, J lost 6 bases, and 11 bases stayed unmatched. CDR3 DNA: TGTGCCAGCAGCCCCACAGGGGGCAGGAGCCTCGAGCAGTACTTC. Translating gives CASSPTGGRSLEQYF.

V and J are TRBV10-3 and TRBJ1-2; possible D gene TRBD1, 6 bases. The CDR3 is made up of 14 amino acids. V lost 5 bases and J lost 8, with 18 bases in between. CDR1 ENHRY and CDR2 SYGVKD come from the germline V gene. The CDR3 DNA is TGTGCCATCAGTCTTAGACAGGCTCCGGGGGGCTACACCTTC. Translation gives CAISLRQAPGGYTF.

The CDR3 loop is CASSLPRGGTAHNPYEQYF. The CDR3 DNA sequence: TGTGCCAGCAGCTTACCCCGAGGAGGGACAGCCCACAACCCCTACGAGCAGTACTTC. The chain joins TRBV7-2 to TRBJ2-7, with D possibly matching TRBD1 (7 bases). The CDR3 is 19 amino acids. In germline, CDR1 is SGHTA, CDR2 FQGNSA. Deletions cut 2 bases from V and 2 bases from J, with 25 bases between.

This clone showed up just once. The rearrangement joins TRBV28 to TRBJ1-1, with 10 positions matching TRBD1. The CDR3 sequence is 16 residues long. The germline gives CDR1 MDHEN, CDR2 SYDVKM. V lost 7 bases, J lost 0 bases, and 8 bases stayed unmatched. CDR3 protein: CASTRRTGGLNTEAFF. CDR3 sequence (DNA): TGTGCCAGCACCCGTAGGACAGGGGGGTTGAACACTGAAGCTTTCTTT.

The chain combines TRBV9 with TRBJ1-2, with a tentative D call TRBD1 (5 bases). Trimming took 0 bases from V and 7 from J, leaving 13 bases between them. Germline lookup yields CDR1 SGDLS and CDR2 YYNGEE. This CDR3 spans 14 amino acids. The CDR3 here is CASSVEPGQFGYTF. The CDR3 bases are TGTGCCAGCAGCGTAGAACCAGGACAATTTGGCTACACCTTC.

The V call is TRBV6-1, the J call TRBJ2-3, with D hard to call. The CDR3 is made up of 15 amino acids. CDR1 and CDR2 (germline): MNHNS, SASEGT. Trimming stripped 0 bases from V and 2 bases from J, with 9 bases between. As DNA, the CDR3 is TGTGCCAGCAGTGAAGCGGCGGATTTCACAGATACGCAGTATTTT. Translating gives CASSEAADFTDTQYF.

CDR3 residues: CASSSQGPYEQYF. Here the CDR3 DNA reads TGTGCCAGCAGTTCACAGGGGCCATACGAGCAGTACTTC. The genes are TRBV27 and TRBJ2-7; 7 nucleotides agree with TRBD1. The germline V gene encodes CDR1 MNHEY and CDR2 SMNVEV (reference sequence). The CDR3 has 13 residues. Germline trimming cut 4 bases from V and 4 bases from J; bases unmatched to any gene: 4.

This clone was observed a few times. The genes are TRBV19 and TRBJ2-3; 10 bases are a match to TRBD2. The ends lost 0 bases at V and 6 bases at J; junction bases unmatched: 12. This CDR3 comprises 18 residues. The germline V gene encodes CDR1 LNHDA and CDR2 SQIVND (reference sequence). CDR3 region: CASSIDGPSGGLQDTQYF. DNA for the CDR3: TGTGCCAGTAGTATAGATGGGCCTAGCGGGGGCCTCCAGGATACGCAGTATTTT.

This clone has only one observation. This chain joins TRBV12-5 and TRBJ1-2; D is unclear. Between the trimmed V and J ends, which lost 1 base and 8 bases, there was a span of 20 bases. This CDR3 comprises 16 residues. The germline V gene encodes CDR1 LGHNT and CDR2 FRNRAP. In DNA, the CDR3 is TGTGCTAGTGGTTTGGCTACCCAAACGGGATGGAACGGCTACACCTTC. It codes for CASGLATQTGWNGYTF.

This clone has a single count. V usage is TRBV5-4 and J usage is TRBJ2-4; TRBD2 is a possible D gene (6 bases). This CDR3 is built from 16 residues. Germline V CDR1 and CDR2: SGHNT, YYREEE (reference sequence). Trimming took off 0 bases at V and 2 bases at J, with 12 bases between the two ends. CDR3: CASSLGGARTKNIQYF. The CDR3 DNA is TGTGCCAGCAGCTTGGGCGGGGCCAGGACCAAAAACATTCAGTACTTC. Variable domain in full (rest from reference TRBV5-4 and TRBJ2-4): ETGVTQSPTHLIKTRGQQVTLRCSSQSGHNTVSWYQQALGQGPQFIFQYYREEENGRGNFPPRFSGLQFPNYSSELNVNALELDDSALYLCASSLGGARTKNIQYFGAGTRLSVL.

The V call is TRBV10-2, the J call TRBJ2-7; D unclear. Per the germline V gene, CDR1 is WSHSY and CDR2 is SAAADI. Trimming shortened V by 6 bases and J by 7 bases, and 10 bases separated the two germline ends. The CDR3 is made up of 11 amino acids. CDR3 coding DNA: TGCGCCAGCAGGAACAATATAGAGCAGTACTTC. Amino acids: CASRNNIEQYF.

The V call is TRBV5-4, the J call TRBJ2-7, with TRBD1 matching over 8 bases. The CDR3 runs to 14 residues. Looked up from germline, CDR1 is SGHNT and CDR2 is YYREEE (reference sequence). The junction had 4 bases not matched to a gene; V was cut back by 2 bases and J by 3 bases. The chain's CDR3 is CASSFRGLIYEQYF. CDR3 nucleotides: TGTGCCAGCAGCTTCAGGGGGCTTATCTACGAGCAGTACTTC.

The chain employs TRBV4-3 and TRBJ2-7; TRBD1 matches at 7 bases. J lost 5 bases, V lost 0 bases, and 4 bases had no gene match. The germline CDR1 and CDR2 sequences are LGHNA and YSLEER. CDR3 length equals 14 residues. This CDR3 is CASSQEGQGDEQYF. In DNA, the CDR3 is TGCGCCAGCAGCCAAGAGGGGCAGGGGGACGAGCAGTACTTC.

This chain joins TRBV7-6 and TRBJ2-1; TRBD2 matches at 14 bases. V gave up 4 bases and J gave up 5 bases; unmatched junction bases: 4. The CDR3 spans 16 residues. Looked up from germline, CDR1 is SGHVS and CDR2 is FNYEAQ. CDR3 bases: TGTGCCAGCAGCTACGGGACTAGCGGGGGTCACAATGAGCAGTTCTTC. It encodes CASSYGTSGGHNEQFF.

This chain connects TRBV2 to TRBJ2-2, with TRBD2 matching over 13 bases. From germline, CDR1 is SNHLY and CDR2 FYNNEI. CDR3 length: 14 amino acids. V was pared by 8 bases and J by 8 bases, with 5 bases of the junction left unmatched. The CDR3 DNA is TGTGCCAGCCGGAGGACTAGCGGGAGTGGGGAGCTGTTTTTT. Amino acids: CASRRTSGSGELFF.

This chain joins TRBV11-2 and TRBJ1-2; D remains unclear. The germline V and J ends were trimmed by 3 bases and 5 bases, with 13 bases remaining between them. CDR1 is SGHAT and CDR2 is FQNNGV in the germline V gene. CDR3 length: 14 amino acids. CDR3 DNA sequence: TGTGCCAGCAGCTTTGGACTCGGGCCATATGGCTACACCTTC. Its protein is CASSFGLGPYGYTF.

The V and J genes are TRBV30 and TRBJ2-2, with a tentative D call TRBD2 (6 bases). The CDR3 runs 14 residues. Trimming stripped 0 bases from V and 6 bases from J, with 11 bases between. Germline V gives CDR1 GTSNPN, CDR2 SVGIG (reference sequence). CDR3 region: CAWSVRGSAGELFF. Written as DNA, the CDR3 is TGTGCCTGGAGTGTACGGGGGTCGGCCGGGGAGCTGTTTTTT. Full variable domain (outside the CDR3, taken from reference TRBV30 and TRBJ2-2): SQTIHQWPATLVQPVGSPLSLECTVEGTSNPNLYWYRQAAGRGLQLLFYSVGIGQISSEVPQNLSASRPQDRQFILSSKKLLLSDSGFYLCAWSVRGSAGELFFGEGSRLTVL.

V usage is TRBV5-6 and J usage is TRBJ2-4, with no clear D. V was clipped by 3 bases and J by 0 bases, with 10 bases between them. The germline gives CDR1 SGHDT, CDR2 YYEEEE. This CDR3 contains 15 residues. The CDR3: CASSWSKLAKNIQYF. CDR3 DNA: TGTGCCAGCAGCTGGTCTAAATTAGCCAAAAACATTCAGTACTTC.